This T cell receptor beta chain was documented in a study of T cell changes during pregnancy in multiple sclerosis. Trimming at V came to 2 bases and at J to 4 bases, leaving 7 bases not matched to a gene. CDR3 length equals 15 residues. Germline-derived CDR1 and CDR2 are MNHNS and SASEGT. The method was immunoSEQ multiplex PCR; TCRdb's version includes in-frame clones alone and lacks a portion of them. This table holds about 45,000 clones, 80% to 95% found once. This clone has at least ten counts. Material: CD8+ T cells from peripheral blood mononuclear cells, obtained in the second trimester of pregnancy. V and J are TRBV6-1 and TRBJ2-7; 8 bases are a match to TRBD1. The receptor's source is a female donor with multiple sclerosis, enrolled in a pregnancy study. Here the CDR3 reads CASSESSGGPYEQYF. In DNA form, the CDR3 reads TGTGCCAGCAGTGAATCGTCAGGGGGCCCGTACGAGCAGTACTTC.